These 9 T cell receptor beta chains were all obtained from the same sample, sequenced in a study of Graves' ophthalmopathy and Graves' hyperthyroidism. RNA transcripts were the source from which TCR beta CDR3 regions were amplified. RT-PCR with HTBI primers came first, then second-round multiplex PCR. Each CDR3 protein gets one entry after TCRdb re-called the multiplex PCR reads with MiXCR. Of under 350,000 distinct CDR3 sequences listed, roughly a sixth are singletons. Input material: peripheral blood. These receptor sequences come from an adult man with Graves' ophthalmopathy.

This clonotype was observed many times. The chain carries TRBV6-5 and TRBJ2-7, with D maybe TRBD1 (8 bases). Trimming shortened V by 0 bases and J by 3 bases, and 15 bases separated the two germline ends. CDR3 length: 16 amino acids. Per the germline V gene, CDR1 is MNHEY and CDR2 is SVGAGI. In DNA, the CDR3 is TGTGCCAGCAGTTACTCAACAGGGGGAGGGGTCTACGAGCAGTACTTC. This gives the protein CASSYSTGGGVYEQYF.

This clonotype was counted at least ten times. This chain connects TRBV19 to TRBJ1-1; 7 positions agree with TRBD1. This CDR3 has 18 amino acids. Germline CDR1 and CDR2: LNHDA and SQIVND (reference sequence). V lost 5 bases to trimming and J lost 5 bases; unmatched junction nucleotides: 20. The CDR3 here is CASSYPFRQGGARTEAFF. CDR3 DNA: TGTGCCAGTAGTTACCCCTTTAGACAGGGAGGGGCGCGGACTGAAGCTTTCTTT.

This clonotype appeared many times. This rearrangement joins TRBV11-1 to TRBJ2-5, with no clear D. The CDR3 consists of 14 residues. The germline V gene encodes CDR1 SGHAT and CDR2 FQDESV (reference sequence). The ends were cut back, 5 bases at V and 2 bases at J, with 12 bases in the middle. CDR3 in DNA: TGTGCCAGCAGCCAGAGACTTGTACAAGAGACCCAGTACTTC. It encodes CASSQRLVQETQYF. The variable domain in full, completed from reference TRBV11-1 and TRBJ2-5, reads EAEVAQSPRYKITEKSQAVAFWCDPISGHATLYWYRQILGQGPELLVQFQDESVVDDSQLPKDRFSAERLKGVDSTLKIQPAELGDSAMYLCASSQRLVQETQYFGPGTRLLVL.

This clonotype was observed many times. V usage is TRBV19 and J usage is TRBJ1-2; 8 nucleotides match TRBD1. In germline, CDR1 is LNHDA, CDR2 SQIVND (reference sequence). The CDR3 is 15 amino acids. J gave up 4 bases and V 6 bases, and 10 bases lay outside the gene matches. CDR3 sequence: CASSQGQGIGYGYTF. DNA for the CDR3: TGTGCCAGTAGCCAAGGACAGGGCATAGGCTATGGCTACACCTTC.

This clonotype appeared many times. The rearrangement links TRBV30 to TRBJ2-7, with D uncertain. Germline V gene lookup returns CDR1 GTSNPN and CDR2 SVGIG (reference sequence). The CDR3 is made up of 12 amino acids. V lost 3 bases to trimming and J lost 3 bases, with 9 bases between them. CDR3 nucleotides: TGTGCCTGGAGGGGGTATAACTACGAGCAGTACTTC. Translation gives CAWRGYNYEQYF.

This clonotype occurred many times. This chain joins TRBV19 and TRBJ1-2; D uncertain. Germline V gene sequence: CDR1 LNHDA, CDR2 SQIVND (reference sequence). CDR3 size: 14 residues. The germline V and J ends were trimmed by 2 bases and 7 bases, with 14 bases remaining between them. As DNA, the CDR3 is TGTGCCAGTAGTATAAACTCTCGGTTGGGTGGCTACACCTTC. Its protein product is CASSINSRLGGYTF.

This clonotype has at least ten counts. The chain uses TRBV20-1 and TRBJ2-7; 13 positions match TRBD2. Germline CDR1 and CDR2: DFQATT and SNEGSKA (reference sequence). V was clipped by 3 bases and J by 2 bases; unmatched bases: 13. The CDR3 has 18 amino acids. The CDR3 protein is CSARRPGLAGKGAYEQYF. Written as DNA, the CDR3 is TGCAGTGCTAGGAGACCGGGACTAGCGGGAAAGGGGGCCTACGAGCAGTACTTC.

The table lists this clonotype with many counts. This chain connects TRBV27 to TRBJ1-6; 12 bases agree with TRBD1. The CDR3 has 14 residues. Looked up from germline, CDR1 is MNHEY and CDR2 is SMNVEV (reference sequence). Trimming at V came to 4 bases and at J to 12 bases, leaving 4 bases not matched to a gene. The CDR3 nucleotides read TGTGCCAGCAGTTCGGGGACAGGGGGCTTACCCCTCCACTTT. Translation: CASSSGTGGLPLHF.

This clonotype was detected ten times or more. J is TRBJ1-5 and V is TRBV11-2; D unclear. The CDR3 runs to 14 residues. Trimming stripped 1 base from V and 3 bases from J, with 7 bases between. Looked up from germline, CDR1 is SGHAT and CDR2 is FQNNGV. CDR3 loop: CASSLVGNNQPQHF. In DNA form, the CDR3 reads TGTGCCAGCAGCTTAGTTGGGAACAATCAGCCCCAGCATTTT.